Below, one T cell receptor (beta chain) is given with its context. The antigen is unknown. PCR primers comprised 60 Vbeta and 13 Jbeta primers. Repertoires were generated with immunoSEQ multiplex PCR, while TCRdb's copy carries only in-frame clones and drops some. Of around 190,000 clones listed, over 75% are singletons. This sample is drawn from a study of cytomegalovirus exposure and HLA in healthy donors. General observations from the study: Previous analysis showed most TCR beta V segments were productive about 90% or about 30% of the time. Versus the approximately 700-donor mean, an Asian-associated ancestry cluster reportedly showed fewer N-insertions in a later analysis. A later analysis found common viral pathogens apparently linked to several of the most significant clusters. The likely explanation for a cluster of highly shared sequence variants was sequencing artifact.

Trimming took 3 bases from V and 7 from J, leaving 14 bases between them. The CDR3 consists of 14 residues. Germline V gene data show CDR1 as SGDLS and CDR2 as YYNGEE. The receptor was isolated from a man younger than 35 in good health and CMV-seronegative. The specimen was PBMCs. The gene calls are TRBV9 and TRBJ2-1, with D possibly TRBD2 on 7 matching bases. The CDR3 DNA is TGTGCCAGCAGCGGGGGACACGGGGGGAATGAGCAGTTCTTC. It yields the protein CASSGGHGGNEQFF.